The 28 T cell receptor beta chains presented below share a single source sample, sequenced in a study of cytomegalovirus exposure and HLA in healthy donors. PCR employed 60 Vbeta and 13 Jbeta primers. This table comes from immunoSEQ multiplex PCR, and its TCRdb copy is limited to in-frame clones, with some not included. The sample includes about 140,000 clones, approximately 65% of them seen just once. Sequencing input: PBMCs. The receptors originated from a woman in her fifties or sixties in good health and CMV-seronegative.

This clone has only a few counts. This sequence joins TRBV25-1 and TRBJ2-5; 8 bases agree with TRBD1. The end of the DNA is better explained by TRBJ2-7, so the J call may be wrong. The CDR3 covers 13 residues. The germline gives CDR1 MGHDK, CDR2 SYGVNS. The CDR3 region has the DNA TGTGCCAGCAGCAAGACAGGGGTCTACGAGCAGTACTTC. Translated, it gives CASSKTGVYEQYF.

As concerns this clone: At one end, the junction sequence differs from germline, possibly due to a read error. The chain is built from TRBV29-1 and TRBJ2-1; maybe TRBD1 (6 bases). In germline, CDR1 is SQVTM, CDR2 ANQGSEA. This CDR3 is built from 13 residues. The CDR3 loop reads CGVDSGASNEQFF. The CDR3 region has the DNA TGCGGCGTTGATTCAGGGGCCTCCAATGAGCAGTTCTTC.

About this clone itself: The junction and the germline gene differ at one end; a read error may be behind it. V and J are TRBV19 and TRBJ1-1; TRBD1 aligns across 8 bases. This CDR3 is 13 amino acids long. Germline CDR1 LNHDA, CDR2 SQIVND (reference sequence). The CDR3: CATNPPDRGRTRF. The DNA for the CDR3 is TGTGCCACCAACCCCCCCGACAGGGGCCGCACTCGGTTT.

The CDR3 nucleotides read TGTGCCAGCAGCGTAGGACAGGGGGCGCTCAGGGACACTGAAGCTTTCTTT. This encodes CASSVGQGALRDTEAFF. The chain is built from TRBV9 and TRBJ1-1; TRBD1 aligns across 10 bases. Germline CDR1 reads SGDLS; CDR2 reads YYNGEE. The CDR3 extends over 17 amino acids. The ends lost 0 bases at V and 3 bases at J; junction bases unmatched: 8.

V usage is TRBV25-1 and J usage is TRBJ2-3; a weak D match, TRBD2 (6 bases). CDR1 and CDR2 (germline): MGHDK, SYGVNS. CDR3 length equals 15 residues. V gave up 8 bases and J gave up 2 bases, with 17 bases separating them. CDR3: CASSDRDFLTDTQYF. In nucleotides, the CDR3 is TGTGCCAGCTCCGACCGGGACTTCCTCACAGATACGCAGTATTTT.

The rearrangement uses TRBV27 and TRBJ1-4, with TRBD1 matching over 8 bases. This CDR3 region has 14 residues. Germline CDR1 reads MNHEY; CDR2 reads SMNVEV (reference sequence). With 6 bases clipped from V and 5 bases from J, the junction kept 5 bases outside the gene matches. The CDR3 DNA sequence: TGTGCCAGCAGCCCAGGGGACAGGAATGAAAAACTGTTTTTT. Its translation: CASSPGDRNEKLFF.

The CDR3 region has the DNA TGTGCCAGCAGAAAAACAGGGGGCGGTTCGGAAGAGCAGTACTTC. It codes for CASRKTGGGSEEQYF. The chain has TRBV6-5 and TRBJ2-7, with 9 bases that match TRBD1. J gave up 7 bases and V 6 bases, and 13 bases lay outside the gene matches. This CDR3 has 15 residues. Germline assignment: CDR1 MNHEY and CDR2 SVGAGI.

The chain combines TRBV13 with TRBJ1-1; 11 bases agree with TRBD1. The CDR3 is 17 amino acids. Germline-derived CDR1 and CDR2 are PRHDT and FYEKMQ (reference sequence). The V segment lost 1 base and the J segment 6 bases; nucleotides outside the gene matches: 10. The CDR3 nucleotides read TGTGCCAGCAGCTTAGATCGGACAGGGGGCGTCCCGCCTGAAGCTTTCTTT. The encoded protein is CASSLDRTGGVPPEAFF.

The genes are TRBV4-1 and TRBJ2-1; D is possibly TRBD2 (5 bases). The CDR3 extends over 17 amino acids. In germline, CDR1 is MGHRA, CDR2 YSYEKL. V dropped 2 bases and J dropped 5 bases, with 19 bases sitting between them. The CDR3 region is CASSQPHASKAHNEQFF. The CDR3 DNA follows: TGCGCCAGCAGCCAACCTCACGCTAGCAAGGCCCACAATGAGCAGTTCTTC.

The chain recombines TRBV23-1 with TRBJ2-3, with D perhaps TRBD2 (6 bases). TRBV23-1 qualifies as an ORF whose function is uncertain. Trimming stripped 0 bases from V and 7 bases from J, with 11 bases between. This CDR3 spans 14 amino acids. CDR3 sequence: CASSQSRRGHTQYF. The CDR3 coding sequence is TGCGCCAGCAGTCAATCGAGGCGGGGCCATACGCAGTATTTT.

The genes are TRBV7-2 and TRBJ1-6; D might be TRBD1 (5 bases). The V and J ends lost 5 bases and 9 bases respectively, with 17 bases between them. The CDR3 runs 15 residues. Per germline, CDR1 SGHTA and CDR2 FQGNSA. CDR3 nucleotide sequence: TGTGCCAGCAGCGCCCAAACAGGAGTTGGTTCACCCCTCCACTTT. It translates to CASSAQTGVGSPLHF. The variable domain in full, with the rest retrieved from reference TRBV7-2 and TRBJ1-6, is GAGVSQSPSNKVTEKGKDVELRCDPISGHTALYWYRQSLGQGLEFLIYFQGNSAPDKSGLPSDRFSAERTGGSVSTLTIQRTQQEDSAVYLCASSAQTGVGSPLHFGNGTRLTVT.

This chain joins TRBV27 and TRBJ2-1; 9 bases agree with TRBD1. The CDR3 runs to 17 residues. Trimming at V came to 4 bases and at J to 6 bases, leaving 13 bases not matched to a gene. Per the germline V gene, CDR1 is MNHEY and CDR2 is SMNVEV (reference sequence). This CDR3 is CASSYLTGTGTVNEQFF. The CDR3 nucleotides are TGTGCCAGCAGTTACCTCACCGGGACAGGGACAGTCAATGAGCAGTTCTTC.

The chain combines TRBV28 with TRBJ1-2; D uncertain. V lost 6 bases and J 0 bases, leaving 8 bases between the germline ends. CDR1 MDHEN and CDR2 SYDVKM come from the germline V gene. CDR3 size: 13 residues. The CDR3 DNA reads TGTGCCAGCAGCCGCCTAGCTAACTATGGCTACACCTTC. Its translation is CASSRLANYGYTF.

V gene TRBV19 combines with J gene TRBJ2-1; 12 bases fit TRBD1. Looked up from germline, CDR1 is LNHDA and CDR2 is SQIVND (reference sequence). The CDR3 consists of 15 residues. The ends lost 6 bases at V and 6 bases at J; junction bases unmatched: 6. The CDR3: CASSPRDRGPNEQFF. Here the CDR3 DNA reads TGTGCCAGTAGCCCCCGGGACAGGGGGCCCAATGAGCAGTTCTTC.

The chain links TRBV7-9 to TRBJ2-7; 8 positions agree with TRBD2. The germline gives CDR1 SEHNR, CDR2 FQNEAQ (reference sequence). With V trimmed by 5 bases and J by 4 bases, 13 bases remained unmatched. The CDR3 runs to 16 residues. The chain's CDR3 is CASSPGAAGGGYEQYF. CDR3 DNA sequence: TGTGCCAGCAGCCCAGGGGCTGCGGGAGGAGGGTACGAGCAGTACTTC.

The table lists this clone with a few counts. The CDR3: CASSQYTLAGIQETQYF. The CDR3 nucleotides are TGCGCCAGCAGTCAATACACACTAGCGGGGATACAAGAGACCCAGTACTTC. The rearrangement joins TRBV23-1 to TRBJ2-5, with TRBD2 matching over 10 bases. TRBV23-1 is assigned to the ORF class and has an uncertain function. The length of the CDR3 is 17 residues. V shed 1 base, J shed 2 bases, and the junction held 7 bases outside the gene matches.

J is TRBJ2-3 and V is TRBV5-1, with TRBD2 identical over 10 bases. The V gene's germline CDR1 is SGHRS and CDR2 YFSETQ. The CDR3 covers 16 residues. Trimming cost V 0 bases and J 3 bases; bases outside gene matches: 4. In DNA, the CDR3 is TGCGCCAGCAGCTTGGCCTTAGCGGGAGGAACAGATACGCAGTATTTT. Translating it yields CASSLALAGGTDTQYF.

The chain recombines TRBV28 with TRBJ2-7, with TRBD2 matching over 10 bases. Germline trimming cut 6 bases from V and 0 bases from J; bases unmatched to any gene: 5. The CDR3 extends over 15 amino acids. Germline values: CDR1 MDHEN, CDR2 SYDVKM. The CDR3, as DNA: TGTGCCAGCAGCGAACTAGCGGGACGCTCCTACGAGCAGTACTTC. This sequence encodes CASSELAGRSYEQYF.

The chain combines TRBV28 with TRBJ2-7, with D possibly being TRBD2 (5 bases). V lost 5 bases to trimming and J lost 4 bases, with 15 bases between them. The CDR3 runs to 14 residues. Looked up from germline, CDR1 is MDHEN and CDR2 is SYDVKM. The CDR3 reads CASSPFGEWYEQYF. The CDR3 DNA reads as TGTGCCAGCAGTCCCTTCGGGGAATGGTACGAGCAGTACTTC.

J is TRBJ1-2 and V is TRBV7-2, with TRBD1 identical over 12 bases. From germline, CDR1 is SGHTA and CDR2 FQGNSA. V trimming: 5 bases; J trimming: 4 bases; junction bases outside the gene matches: 11. CDR3 length: 17 residues. CDR3 bases: TGTGCCAGCAGCAACGCCCTCGGGACAGGGGGCAGCTATGGCTACACCTTC. It codes for CASSNALGTGGSYGYTF.

This sequence joins TRBV9 and TRBJ2-7; D uncertain. From germline, CDR1 is SGDLS and CDR2 YYNGEE. CDR3 size: 14 residues. V lost 5 bases and J 5 bases, leaving 17 bases between the germline ends. CDR3 in DNA: TGTGCCAGCAGTCCTACGCCCCAAAGCGACGAGCAGTACTTC. This gives the protein CASSPTPQSDEQYF.

The chain recombines TRBV7-9 with TRBJ2-7; D remains unclear. Germline lookup yields CDR1 SEHNR and CDR2 FQNEAQ (reference sequence). The CDR3 is 12 residues long. V shed 3 bases and J shed 3 bases, with 6 bases lying between them. The CDR3 reads CASSFRFYEQYF. The CDR3 nucleotides read TGTGCCAGCAGCTTCAGGTTCTACGAGCAGTACTTC.

Many counts were recorded for this clone. The genes are TRBV21-1 and TRBJ2-1; the table's TRBD1 call for D was not verified on the DNA. TRBV21-1 is reported as a pseudogene. There are 15 residues in the CDR3. CDR3 sequence reads: CASSPQGEGVNEQFF. DNA for the CDR3: TGTGCCAGCAGCCCCCAGGGCGAGGGGGTCAATGAGCAGTTCTTC.

The chain carries TRBV7-6 and TRBJ2-7, with 11 bases fitting TRBD2. The CDR3 extends over 15 amino acids. Germline trimming cut 3 bases from V and 3 bases from J; bases unmatched to any gene: 4. Germline assignment: CDR1 SGHVS and CDR2 FNYEAQ. The CDR3: CASSLGSGGVYEQYF. In nucleotides, the CDR3 is TGTGCCAGCAGCTTGGGTAGCGGGGGGGTCTACGAGCAGTACTTC. Filled out from reference TRBV7-6 and TRBJ2-7, the complete variable domain reads GAGVSQSPRYKVTKRGQDVALRCDPISGHVSLYWYRQALGQGPEFLTYFNYEAQQDKSGLPNDRFSAERPEGSISTLTIQRTEQRDSAMYRCASSLGSGGVYEQYFGPGTRLTVT.

The gene calls are TRBV9 and TRBJ2-1, with D unclear. Germline V lookup: CDR1 SGDLS, CDR2 YYNGEE. This CDR3 has 13 residues. Deletions cut 1 base from V and 8 bases from J, with 10 bases between. The CDR3: CASSVYRTDEQFF. The CDR3 nucleotides are TGTGCCAGCAGCGTATACCGTACGGATGAGCAGTTCTTC.

The chain combines TRBV9 with TRBJ1-1; maybe TRBD1 (5 bases). Looked up from germline, CDR1 is SGDLS and CDR2 is YYNGEE. Trimming cost V 2 bases and J 5 bases, with 19 bases left between them. The CDR3 is 16 residues long. The chain's CDR3 is CASSVGSDGRGTEAFF. Written as DNA, the CDR3 is TGTGCCAGCAGCGTTGGATCCGACGGGCGGGGGACTGAAGCTTTCTTT. Variable domain in full (rest from reference TRBV9 and TRBJ1-1): DSGVTQTPKHLITATGQRVTLRCSPRSGDLSVYWYQQSLDQGLQFLIQYYNGEERAKGNILERFSAQQFPDLHSELNLSSLELGDSALYFCASSVGSDGRGTEAFFGQGTRLTVV.

The chain employs TRBV6-4 and TRBJ1-4, with 7 bases identical to TRBD1. Trimming removed 8 bases from V and 5 bases from J; junction bases left unmatched: 5. From germline, CDR1 is MRHNA and CDR2 SNTAGT. The CDR3 is made up of 13 amino acids. DNA for the CDR3: TGTGCCAGCCCGGGACAGAGGAATGAAAAACTGTTTTTT. Translating gives CASPGQRNEKLFF.

V usage is TRBV7-8 and J usage is TRBJ2-7; 13 nucleotides match TRBD2. The CDR3 extends over 15 amino acids. Germline V gene data show CDR1 as SGHVS and CDR2 as FQNEAQ. J was trimmed by 3 bases and V by 7 bases; bases with no gene match: 6. For the CDR3, the DNA is TGTGCCAGCATCGTGGGACTAGCGGGGAACTACGAGCAGTACTTC. It encodes CASIVGLAGNYEQYF.